These 21 T cell receptor beta chains originate from one sample sequenced in a study of blood T cell repertoires in COVID-19 (dated by TCRdb to about 2020). Libraries were constructed by the immunoSEQ multiplex PCR assay. The immuneACCESS repertoire file appears here via TCRdb, limited to in-frame rearrangements. These files lack a portion of the clones; in checked studies, under half of the deficit traces to unresolved V genes, and the cause of the others is not known. The sample records fewer than 120,000 clones, over 65% of which are singletons. Roughly 3.8% of the sample is taken by the ten largest. Sequencing input: peripheral blood. Receptors originate from a woman older than 75 with acute or convalescent COVID-19.

This chain connects TRBV6-5 to TRBJ1-1; 8 bases line up with TRBD1. CDR3 length: 13 residues. Losses at the gene ends were 6 bases for V and 3 bases for J; bases not matched to a gene: 3. Looked up from germline, CDR1 is MNHEY and CDR2 is SVGAGI. This CDR3 reads CASSTDRDTEAFF. As DNA, the CDR3 is TGTGCCAGCAGCACGGACAGGGACACTGAAGCTTTCTTT.

This chain connects TRBV7-3 to TRBJ1-2, with D possibly being TRBD1 (5 bases). Germline-derived CDR1 and CDR2 are SGHTA and FQGTGA. V shed 5 bases and J shed 5 bases, with 18 bases lying between them. This CDR3 has 15 amino acids. DNA for the CDR3: TGTGCCAGCAGCAGGGGTACAGGCCCTACTTATGGCTACACCTTC. Translating gives CASSRGTGPTYGYTF.

V usage is TRBV6-6 and J usage is TRBJ1-2, with D tentatively TRBD1 (6 bases). This CDR3 is 16 amino acids long. Germline CDR1 MNHNY, CDR2 SVGAGI (reference sequence). V was trimmed by 0 bases and J by 2 bases, leaving 13 bases between them. CDR3 region: CASSYSTGFGNYGYTF. CDR3 nucleotide sequence: TGTGCCAGCAGTTACTCAACAGGGTTCGGGAACTATGGCTACACCTTC.

The chain uses TRBV2 and TRBJ1-5; 9 bases match TRBD1. V lost 5 bases, J lost 8 bases, and 7 bases stayed unmatched. The CDR3 has 14 amino acids. From germline, CDR1 is SNHLY and CDR2 FYNNEI. The CDR3 reads CASSQQGAGEPQHF. The CDR3 DNA reads as TGTGCCAGCAGTCAACAGGGGGCGGGGGAGCCCCAGCATTTT. Combining the CDR3 with reference TRBV2 and TRBJ1-5 gives the whole variable domain EPEVTQTPSHQVTQMGQEVILRCVPISNHLYFYWYRQILGQKVEFLVSFYNNEISEKSEIFDDQFSVERPDGSNFTLKIRSTKLEDSAMYFCASSQQGAGEPQHFGDGTRLSIL.

The rearrangement links TRBV4-1 to TRBJ1-5, with D maybe TRBD1 (5 bases). The CDR3 extends over 14 amino acids. Trimming removed 0 bases at V and 9 bases at J, with 12 bases between. Germline V lookup: CDR1 MGHRA, CDR2 YSYEKL. CDR3: CASSQDGTGGPQHF. CDR3 in DNA: TGCGCCAGCAGCCAAGACGGTACAGGTGGGCCCCAGCATTTT.

This clone was observed once. The gene calls are TRBV23-1 and TRBJ2-7; TRBD1 might be the D (5 bases). TRBV23-1 is known as an ORF, though its function is uncertain. V was clipped by 8 bases and J by 4 bases, with 24 bases between them. The CDR3 is 16 amino acids. The CDR3 region has the DNA TGCGCCAGCGGACGCGAAAAAGGACACCGGCTTTACGAGCAGTACTTC. It encodes CASGREKGHRLYEQYF.

The chain carries TRBV5-1 and TRBJ2-3; 16 bases fit TRBD2. There are 21 residues in the CDR3. Germline V gene lookup returns CDR1 SGHRS and CDR2 YFSETQ. The ends lost 2 bases at V and 1 base at J; junction bases unmatched: 13. The CDR3 region has the DNA TGCGCCAGCAGCTTTGGCCTTACCGGGACTAGCGGGAGGGGAGGCACAGATACGCAGTATTTT. As protein: CASSFGLTGTSGRGGTDTQYF.

The chain uses TRBV5-1 and TRBJ1-4, with TRBD1 matching 8 bases. The V gene end was trimmed by 3 bases and the J gene end by 4 bases; junction bases not matched to a gene: 8. The CDR3 sequence is 16 residues long. CDR1 and CDR2 (germline): SGHRS, YFSETQ. DNA of the CDR3: TGCGCCAGCAGCTCCCAACCGGGACAGGTTAATGAAAAACTGTTTTTT. Protein product: CASSSQPGQVNEKLFF.

This sequence joins TRBV6-1 and TRBJ2-1, with 11 bases lining up with TRBD2. Per the germline V gene, CDR1 is MNHNS and CDR2 is SASEGT. The CDR3 is 14 amino acids. V lost 2 bases, J lost 10 bases, and 4 bases stayed unmatched. The CDR3, as DNA: TGTGCCAGCAGTGAAACTAGCGGGGGACTGGAGCAGTTCTTC. This translates into CASSETSGGLEQFF.

This clone was seen more than once but under ten times. The chain recombines TRBV29-1 with TRBJ1-5; weak D call: TRBD1 (5 bases). The CDR3 is made up of 17 amino acids. Per germline, CDR1 SQVTM and CDR2 ANQGSEA. Trimming stripped 4 bases from V and 0 bases from J, with 19 bases between. The CDR3 is CSVVLGRTTDSNQPQHF. Written as DNA, the CDR3 is TGCAGCGTTGTGTTGGGACGGACTACGGATAGCAATCAGCCCCAGCATTTT.

The chain couples TRBV11-2 to TRBJ1-2; D not resolved. The CDR3 is 13 residues long. V lost 5 bases, J lost 5 bases, and 12 bases lay in between. CDR1 and CDR2 (germline): SGHAT, FQNNGV. The CDR3 region has the DNA TGTGCCAGCAGCCCCGAGGGTGGATATGGCTACACCTTC. As protein: CASSPEGGYGYTF.

This clone came up once. The chain is built from TRBV5-8 and TRBJ1-3; possible D gene TRBD1, 5 bases. The length of the CDR3 is 13 residues. Deletions cut 5 bases from V and 7 bases from J, with 13 bases between. Germline CDR1 is SGHTS and CDR2 is YDEGEE. The CDR3 coding sequence is TGTGCCAGCAGAAATCGGGGGAGGAACACCATATATTTT. This codes for CASRNRGRNTIYF.

This rearrangement joins TRBV24-1 to TRBJ2-3; D possibly corresponds to TRBD2 (5 bases). The germline V and J ends were trimmed by 3 bases and 0 bases, with 6 bases remaining between them. The length of the CDR3 is 14 residues. Germline V gene sequence: CDR1 KGHDR, CDR2 SFDVKD. DNA for the CDR3: TGTGCCACCAGTGATAGAGGGAGCACAGATACGCAGTATTTT. Amino acids: CATSDRGSTDTQYF.

The chain combines TRBV5-1 with TRBJ2-7; 11 nucleotides agree with TRBD2. Germline V gives CDR1 SGHRS, CDR2 YFSETQ. J gave up 2 bases and V 0 bases, and 4 bases lay outside the gene matches. CDR3 length equals 16 residues. The CDR3 nucleotides read TGCGCCAGCAGCTTGGGGGGGACTAGCGGAACCTACGAGCAGTACTTC. Amino acid sequence: CASSLGGTSGTYEQYF.

This rearrangement joins TRBV6-5 to TRBJ1-2; D is undetermined. This CDR3 contains 14 residues. Germline V gene lookup returns CDR1 MNHEY and CDR2 SVGAGI. Trimming took 8 bases from V and 1 from J, leaving 14 bases between them. This CDR3 is CASWRRGFNYGYTF. CDR3 nucleotides: TGTGCCAGCTGGCGGCGAGGGTTTAACTATGGCTACACCTTC.

This chain connects TRBV2 to TRBJ2-3, with TRBD2 matching 7 bases. Germline-derived CDR1 and CDR2 are SNHLY and FYNNEI. V shed 4 bases and J 8 bases; nucleotides not matched to a gene: 6. The CDR3 has 13 amino acids. The CDR3 spells CASSGGLAATQYF. CDR3 coding DNA: TGTGCCAGCAGTGGAGGGCTAGCGGCTACGCAGTATTTT.

The V call is TRBV2, the J call TRBJ1-3, with no clear D. There are 14 residues in the CDR3. V lost 3 bases and J lost 1, with 7 bases in between. Germline values: CDR1 SNHLY, CDR2 FYNNEI. CDR3 region: CASSESGSGNTIYF. CDR3 in DNA: TGTGCCAGCAGTGAGTCCGGGTCTGGAAACACCATATATTTT.

V is TRBV5-6 and J is TRBJ2-1; D remains unclear. CDR1 SGHDT and CDR2 YYEEEE come from the germline V gene. V shed 2 bases and J shed 15 bases, with 18 bases lying between them. The CDR3 is 13 amino acids. This CDR3 is CASSLNRIGDGFF. The CDR3 DNA sequence: TGTGCCAGCAGCTTAAATCGTATCGGAGATGGGTTCTTC.

The chain couples TRBV5-5 to TRBJ1-2; tentatively, D is TRBD1 (5 bases). The CDR3 totals 14 residues. Germline loops: CDR1 SGHKS, CDR2 YYEKEE (reference sequence). V lost 4 bases and J lost 7, with 17 bases in between. This chain's CDR3 is CASSPSTALTGYTF. The DNA for the CDR3 is TGTGCCAGCAGCCCATCGACAGCCCTTACTGGCTACACCTTC.

The V and J genes are TRBV19 and TRBJ2-3, with TRBD1 as a possible D gene (6 bases). Germline V CDR1 and CDR2: LNHDA, SQIVND (reference sequence). V was clipped by 7 bases and J by 1 base, with 15 bases between them. This CDR3 is built from 15 residues. The CDR3 DNA reads TGTGCCAGTACCCCGGTGGCAGGGGGCACAGATACGCAGTATTTT. It codes for CASTPVAGGTDTQYF.

The genes are TRBV28 and TRBJ2-1, with TRBD2 identical over 14 bases. J was trimmed by 15 bases and V by 8 bases; bases with no gene match: 9. Germline-derived CDR1 and CDR2 are MDHEN and SYDVKM. The CDR3 has 13 residues. DNA of the CDR3: TGTGCCAGCTCCGGGACTAGCGGGAGAGTTAGGTTCTTC. Translating gives CASSGTSGRVRFF.